The rows below give T cell receptor beta chains drawn from one sample of a study of breast tumors, draining lymph nodes, adjacent tissues. One entry per CDR3 protein results from TCRdb running MiXCR on the multiplex PCR reads. The sample contains about 12,000 distinct CDR3 sequences, 50% of which appear only once. Sequencing input: tumor-adjacent breast tissue. These receptors all stem from a female donor with breast cancer. Some clones in this sample may be carry-over from other donors' samples. The CDR3 runs from the conserved cysteine through the conserved F or W. The order of the fields is V gene, D gene, J gene, clone size, CDR3 protein, CDR3 DNA. D genes are given only for firm matches. Expanded clones get a size class; other rows say once, few or many, or leave the size out.

TRBV7-6,.,TRBJ2-1,.,CASSLGSMSSYNEQFF,TGTGCCAGCAGCTTAGGGTCCATGAGCTCCTACAATGAGCAGTTCTTC
TRBV20-1,TRBD2,TRBJ2-1,few,CSAPLSGRGHNEQFF,TGCAGTGCTCCACTAAGCGGGAGGGGCCACAATGAGCAGTTCTTC
TRBV6-1,TRBD2,TRBJ2-2,.,CASSLSGTSATGELFF,TGTGCCAGCAGCCTCTCCGGGACTAGCGCCACCGGGGAGCTGTTTTTT
TRBV7-9,.,TRBJ1-4,.,CASSTQTGLEEKLFF,TGTGCCAGCAGCACGCAAACAGGGTTAGAAGAAAAACTGTTTTTT
TRBV9,.,TRBJ1-5,.,CASSVGQYSNQPQHF,TGTGCCAGCAGCGTAGGACAGTATAGCAATCAGCCCCAGCATTTT
TRBV7-2,.,TRBJ1-3,once,CASSLAASGNTIYF,TGTGCCAGCAGCCTAGCCGCCTCTGGAAACACCATATATTTT
TRBV11-3,.,TRBJ2-7,.,CASSLWSGGLSSYEQYF,TGTGCCAGCAGCTTATGGTCGGGCGGATTAAGCTCCTACGAGCAGTACTTC
TRBV7-8,.,TRBJ2-7,few,CASSLVQGPSYEQYF,TGTGCCAGCAGCTTAGTGCAGGGCCCCTCCTACGAGCAGTACTTC
TRBV9,.,TRBJ2-3,.,CASTPVGGAHTQYF,TGTGCCAGCACCCCCGTCGGTGGGGCGCATACGCAGTATTTT
TRBV3-1,.,TRBJ2-2,few,CASSQDPRRFANTGELFF,TGTGCCAGCAGCCAAGACCCCCGCAGGTTCGCGAACACCGGGGAGCTGTTTTTT
TRBV7-8,.,TRBJ1-4,.,CASSLGTRNEKLFF,TGTGCCAGCAGCTTAGGGACTCGTAATGAAAAACTGTTTTTT
TRBV10-1,.,TRBJ1-5,many,CASSEWREKGNQPQHF,TGCGCCAGCAGTGAGTGGCGTGAAAAGGGGAATCAGCCCCAGCATTTT
TRBV7-8,TRBD2,TRBJ2-1,medium-sized,CASSLKTSGRPNEQFF,TGTGCCAGCAGCCTAAAGACTAGCGGGAGGCCCAATGAGCAGTTCTTC
TRBV20-1,TRBD2,TRBJ2-1,once,CSASGRASCNERFF,TGCAGTGCTAGCGGGAGGGCAAGTTGCAATGAGCGGTTCTTC
TRBV20-1,.,TRBJ2-1,many,CSARGLGKRSYNEQFF,TGCAGTGCTAGAGGGCTCGGGAAGAGGTCCTACAATGAGCAGTTCTTC
TRBV19,.,TRBJ2-3,many,CASSTLAGTQYF,TGTGCCAGTAGTACCCTGGCGGGAACGCAGTATTTT
TRBV28,TRBD2,TRBJ2-7,many,CASSLIPPASGRPYEQYF,TGTGCCAGCAGCCTTATCCCCCCGGCTAGCGGGCGACCCTACGAGCAGTACTTC
TRBV10-2,.,TRBJ2-3,.,CASSDGGGLGTTDTQYF,TGCGCCAGCAGTGACGGTGGGGGGTTAGGCACCACAGATACGCAGTATTTT
TRBV5-6,.,TRBJ2-2,.,CASSLGVWDTGELFF,TGTGCCAGCAGCTTGGGGGTATGGGACACCGGGGAGCTGTTTTTT
TRBV27,TRBD1,TRBJ1-2,few,CASSATGRNYGYTF,TGTGCCAGCAGCGCGACAGGGCGTAACTATGGCTACACCTTC
TRBV19,TRBD1,TRBJ2-5,.,CASSINRGQGETQYF,TGTGCCAGTAGTATAAACAGGGGGCAGGGAGAGACCCAGTACTTC
TRBV5-1,.,TRBJ2-7,.,CASSFYICSANRDQSYEQYF,.
TRBV20-1,TRBD1,TRBJ1-2,.,CSASRDSYGYTF,TGCAGTGCTAGTCGGGACAGTTATGGCTACACCTTC
TRBV6-1,TRBD1,TRBJ1-4,.,CASSFGQGGEKLFF,TGTGCCAGCAGTTTCGGCCAGGGGGGCGAAAAACTGTTTTTT
TRBV25-1,.,TRBJ2-5,.,CASTTSGTPVF,TGTGCCAGCACTACCTCTGGGACCCCCGTCTTC
TRBV9,.,TRBJ2-1,.,CASSVNSVLKLLNEQFF,TGTGCCAGCAGCGTTAATAGCGTCCTGAAGCTCTTAAATGAGCAGTTCTTC
TRBV5-5,.,TRBJ2-7,.,CASRGQSSYEQYF,TGTGCCAGCCGGGGCCAAAGCTCCTACGAGCAGTACTTC
TRBV7-9,TRBD1,TRBJ1-3,medium-sized,CASSAGQGAYTIYF,TGTGCCAGCAGCGCGGGACAGGGGGCGTACACCATATATTTT
TRBV7-2,.,TRBJ2-1,.,CASSLGGGEFF,TGTGCCAGCAGCTTAGGAGGGGGGGAGTTCTTC
TRBV20-1,TRBD2,TRBJ2-7,.,CSVRSGGLHTYEQYF,TGCAGTGTTCGAAGCGGGGGGCTTCACACCTACGAGCAGTACTTC
TRBV5-1,TRBD1,TRBJ1-4,few,CASSFGGGGEKLFF,TGCGCCAGCAGCTTCGGAGGGGGCGGTGAAAAACTGTTTTTT
TRBV15,.,TRBJ2-3,many,CATSRDFTDTQYF,TGTGCCACCAGCAGAGACTTCACAGATACGCAGTATTTT
TRBV5-5,.,TRBJ1-5,medium-sized,CASRVGLNSNQPQHF,TGTGCCAGCAGGGTGGGACTGAATAGCAATCAGCCCCAGCATTTT
TRBV20-1,.,TRBJ1-2,once,CSARGGYTF,TGCAGTGCTAGGGGTGGCTACACCTTC
TRBV2,.,TRBJ2-7,few,CASSEQGYEQYF,TGTGCCAGCAGTGAACAGGGCTACGAGCAGTACTTC
TRBV12-3/TRBV12-4,TRBD1,TRBJ2-1,many,CASSDTGGGNEQFF,TGTGCCAGCAGTGATACAGGGGGCGGAAATGAGCAGTTCTTC
TRBV28,.,TRBJ1-2,.,CASSVSGTSSGGYTF,TGTGCCAGCAGTGTCTCCGGGACATCGTCTGGTGGCTACACCTTC